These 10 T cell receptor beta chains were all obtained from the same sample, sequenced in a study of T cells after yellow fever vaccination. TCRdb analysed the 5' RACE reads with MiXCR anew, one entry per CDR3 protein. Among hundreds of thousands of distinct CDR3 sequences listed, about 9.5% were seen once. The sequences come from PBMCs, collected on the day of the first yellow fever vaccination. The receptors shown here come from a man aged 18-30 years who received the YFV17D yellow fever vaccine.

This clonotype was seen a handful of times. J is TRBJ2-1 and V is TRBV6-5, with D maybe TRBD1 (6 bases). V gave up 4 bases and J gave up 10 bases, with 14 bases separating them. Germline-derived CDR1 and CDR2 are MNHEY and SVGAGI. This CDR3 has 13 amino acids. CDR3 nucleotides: TGTGCCAGCAGTTTGAACAGGGCAAACGAGCAGTTCTTC. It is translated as CASSLNRANEQFF.

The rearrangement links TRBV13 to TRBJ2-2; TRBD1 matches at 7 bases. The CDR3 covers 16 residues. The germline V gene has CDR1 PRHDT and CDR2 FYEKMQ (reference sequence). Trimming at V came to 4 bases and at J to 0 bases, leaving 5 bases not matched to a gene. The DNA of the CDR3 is TGTGCCAGCAGCTACCCCGACAGGGCGAACACCGGGGAGCTGTTTTTT. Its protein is CASSYPDRANTGELFF.

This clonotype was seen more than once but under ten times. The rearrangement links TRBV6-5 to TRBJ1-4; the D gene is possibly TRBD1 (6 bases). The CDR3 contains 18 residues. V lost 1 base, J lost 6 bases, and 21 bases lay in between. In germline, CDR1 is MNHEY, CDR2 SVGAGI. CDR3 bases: TGTGCCAGCAGTTACTTTGGACAGTGTCTATTGGGGGATGAAAAACTGTTTTTT. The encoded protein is CASSYFGQCLLGDEKLFF.

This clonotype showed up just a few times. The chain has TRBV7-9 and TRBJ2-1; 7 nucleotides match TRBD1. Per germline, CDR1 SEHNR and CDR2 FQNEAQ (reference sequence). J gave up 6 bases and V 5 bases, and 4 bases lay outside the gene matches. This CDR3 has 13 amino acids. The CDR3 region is CASSRAGGNEQFF. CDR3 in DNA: TGTGCCAGCAGCCGAGCAGGGGGCAATGAGCAGTTCTTC.

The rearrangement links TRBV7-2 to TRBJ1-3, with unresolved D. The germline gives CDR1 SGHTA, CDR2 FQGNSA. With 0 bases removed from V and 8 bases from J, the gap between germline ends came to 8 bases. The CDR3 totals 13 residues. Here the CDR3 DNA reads TGTGCCAGCAGCTTAGCCCTCGGGGACACCATATATTTT. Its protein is CASSLALGDTIYF. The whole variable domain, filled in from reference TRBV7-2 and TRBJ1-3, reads GAGVSQSPSNKVTEKGKDVELRCDPISGHTALYWYRQSLGQGLEFLIYFQGNSAPDKSGLPSDRFSAERTGGSVSTLTIQRTQQEDSAVYLCASSLALGDTIYFGEGSWLTVV.

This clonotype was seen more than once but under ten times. This chain's CDR3 is CASSLVGTSGADTQYF. In DNA form, the CDR3 reads TGTGCCAGCAGCTTAGTGGGGACTAGCGGGGCAGATACGCAGTATTTT. The chain uses TRBV7-2 and TRBJ2-3; 13 bases fit TRBD2. V was pared by 1 base and J by 4 bases, with 2 bases of the junction left unmatched. The CDR3 spans 16 residues. Germline V gene sequence: CDR1 SGHTA, CDR2 FQGNSA.

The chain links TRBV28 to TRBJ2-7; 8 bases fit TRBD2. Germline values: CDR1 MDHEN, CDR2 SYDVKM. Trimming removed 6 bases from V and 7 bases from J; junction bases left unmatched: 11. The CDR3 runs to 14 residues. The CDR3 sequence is CASSRAGGAGEQYV. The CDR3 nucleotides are TGTGCCAGCAGCCGGGCGGGGGGAGCGGGGGAGCAGTACGTC.

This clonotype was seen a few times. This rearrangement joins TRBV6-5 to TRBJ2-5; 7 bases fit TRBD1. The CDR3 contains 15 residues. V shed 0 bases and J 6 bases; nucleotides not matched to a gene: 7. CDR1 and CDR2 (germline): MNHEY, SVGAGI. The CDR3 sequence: CASSYSRGGAQTQYF. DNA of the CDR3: TGTGCCAGCAGTTACTCGAGAGGGGGCGCGCAGACCCAGTACTTC.

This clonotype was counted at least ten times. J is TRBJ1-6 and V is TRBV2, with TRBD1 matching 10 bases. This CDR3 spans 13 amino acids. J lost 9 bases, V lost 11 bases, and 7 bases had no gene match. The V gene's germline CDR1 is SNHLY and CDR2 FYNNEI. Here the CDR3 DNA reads TGTGCCGGACGGACAGGGGGTCTTTCACCCCTCCACTTT. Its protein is CAGRTGGLSPLHF.

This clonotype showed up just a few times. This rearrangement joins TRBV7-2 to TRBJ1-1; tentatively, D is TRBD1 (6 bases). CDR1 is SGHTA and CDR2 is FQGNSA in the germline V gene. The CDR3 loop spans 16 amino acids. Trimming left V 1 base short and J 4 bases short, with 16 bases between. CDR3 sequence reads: CASSLVVPGAGTEAFF. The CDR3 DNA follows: TGTGCCAGCAGCTTAGTTGTCCCAGGGGCAGGCACTGAAGCTTTCTTT.